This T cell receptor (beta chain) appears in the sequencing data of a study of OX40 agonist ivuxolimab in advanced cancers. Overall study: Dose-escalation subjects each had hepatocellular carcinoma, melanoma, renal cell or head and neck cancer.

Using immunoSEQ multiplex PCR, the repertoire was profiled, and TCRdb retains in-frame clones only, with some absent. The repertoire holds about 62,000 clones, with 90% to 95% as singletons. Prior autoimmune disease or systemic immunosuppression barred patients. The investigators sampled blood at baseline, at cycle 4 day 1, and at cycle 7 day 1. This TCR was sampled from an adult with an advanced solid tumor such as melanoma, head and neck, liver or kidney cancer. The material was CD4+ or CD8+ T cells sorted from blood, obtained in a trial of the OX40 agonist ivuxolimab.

The DNA of the CDR3 is TGTGCCAGCAGCCCGCGGGACTTACCTCACGAGCAGTACTTC. Protein: CASSPRDLPHEQYF. The J gene is TRBJ2-7, the V gene TRBV5-6; TRBD2 is a possible D gene (6 bases). V shed 4 bases and J shed 5 bases, with 16 bases lying between them. Germline CDR1 is SGHDT and CDR2 is YYEEEE. The CDR3 totals 14 residues.